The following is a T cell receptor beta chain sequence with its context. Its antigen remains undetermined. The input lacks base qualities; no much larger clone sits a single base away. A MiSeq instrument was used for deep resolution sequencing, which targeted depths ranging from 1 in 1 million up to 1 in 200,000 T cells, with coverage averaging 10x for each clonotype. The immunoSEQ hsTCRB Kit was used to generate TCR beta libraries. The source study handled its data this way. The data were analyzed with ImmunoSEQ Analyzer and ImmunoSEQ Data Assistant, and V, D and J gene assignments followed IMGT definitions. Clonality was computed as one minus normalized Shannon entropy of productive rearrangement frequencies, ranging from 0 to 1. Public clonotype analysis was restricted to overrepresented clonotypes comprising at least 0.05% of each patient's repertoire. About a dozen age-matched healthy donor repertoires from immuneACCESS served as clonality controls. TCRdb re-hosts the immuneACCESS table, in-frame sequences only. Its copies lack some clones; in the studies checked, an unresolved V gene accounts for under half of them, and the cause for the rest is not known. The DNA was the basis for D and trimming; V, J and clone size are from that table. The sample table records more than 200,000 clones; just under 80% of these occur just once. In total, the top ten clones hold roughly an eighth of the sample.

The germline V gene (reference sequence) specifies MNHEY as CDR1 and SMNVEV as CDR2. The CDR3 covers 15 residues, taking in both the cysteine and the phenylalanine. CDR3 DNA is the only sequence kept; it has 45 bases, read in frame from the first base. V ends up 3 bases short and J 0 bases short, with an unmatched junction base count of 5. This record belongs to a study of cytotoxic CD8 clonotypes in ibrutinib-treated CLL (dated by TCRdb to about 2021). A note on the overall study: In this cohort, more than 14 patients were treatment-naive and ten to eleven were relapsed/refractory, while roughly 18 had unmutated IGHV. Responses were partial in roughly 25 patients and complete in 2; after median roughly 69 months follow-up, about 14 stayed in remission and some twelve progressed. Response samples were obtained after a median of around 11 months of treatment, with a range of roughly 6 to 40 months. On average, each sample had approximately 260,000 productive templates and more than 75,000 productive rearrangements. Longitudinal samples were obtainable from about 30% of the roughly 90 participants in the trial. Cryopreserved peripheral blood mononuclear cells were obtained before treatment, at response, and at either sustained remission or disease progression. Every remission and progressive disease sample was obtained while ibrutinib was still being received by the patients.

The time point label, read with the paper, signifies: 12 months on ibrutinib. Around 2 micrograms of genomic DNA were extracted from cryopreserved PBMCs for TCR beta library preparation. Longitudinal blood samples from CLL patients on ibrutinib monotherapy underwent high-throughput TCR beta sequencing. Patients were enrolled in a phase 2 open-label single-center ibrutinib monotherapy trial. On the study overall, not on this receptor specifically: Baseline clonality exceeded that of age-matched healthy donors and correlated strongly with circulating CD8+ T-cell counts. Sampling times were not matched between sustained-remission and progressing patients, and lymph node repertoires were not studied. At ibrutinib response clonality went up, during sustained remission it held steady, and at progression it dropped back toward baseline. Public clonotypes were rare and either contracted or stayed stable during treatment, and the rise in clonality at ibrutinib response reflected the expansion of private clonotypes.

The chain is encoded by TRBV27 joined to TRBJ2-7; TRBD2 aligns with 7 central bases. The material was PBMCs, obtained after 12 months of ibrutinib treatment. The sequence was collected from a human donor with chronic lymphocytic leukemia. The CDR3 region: CASSLRTSVSYEQYF. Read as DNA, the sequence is TGTGCCAGCAGTTTGAGGACTAGTGTCTCCTACGAGCAGTACTTC.